A single sample is the source of the 11 T cell receptor beta chains below, sequenced in a study of identical twins. TCRdb reanalysed the 5' RACE reads using MiXCR and keeps one entry per CDR3 protein. Of 750,000 to 950,000 distinct CDR3 sequences in the sample, around an eighth were seen once. These same records also appear under a second study, on yellow fever vaccine responses in identical twins.

The source material was PBMCs. These receptors were obtained from a young woman in good health.

This chain links TRBV6-4 with TRBJ2-3, with 8 bases matching TRBD1. This CDR3 has 14 amino acids. V lost 6 bases to trimming and J lost 3 bases; unmatched junction nucleotides: 5. Looked up from germline, CDR1 is MRHNA and CDR2 is SNTAGT. This CDR3 reads CASREDRATDTQYF. Written as DNA, the CDR3 is TGTGCCAGCAGAGAGGACAGGGCGACAGATACGCAGTATTTT.

In its sample, this clonotype was seen a few times. The chain has TRBV10-3 and TRBJ2-4; D is uncertain. The CDR3 is 17 amino acids. Germline-derived CDR1 and CDR2 are ENHRY and SYGVKD. The V end lost 0 bases, the J end lost 0 bases, and 12 bases lay between the germline ends. This chain's CDR3 is CAISESNLLIAKNIQYF. CDR3 coding DNA: TGTGCCATCAGTGAGTCGAATTTGCTAATAGCCAAAAACATTCAGTACTTC.

This chain joins TRBV12-3 or TRBV12-4 and TRBJ2-1, with 13 bases identical to TRBD2. Trimming at V came to 6 bases and at J to 7 bases, leaving 9 bases not matched to a gene. The CDR3 runs 16 residues. The CDR3 coding sequence is TGTGCCAGCAGCGGACTAGCGGGAGTTGGGTATAATGAGCAGTTCTTC. Protein product: CASSGLAGVGYNEQFF.

The chain carries TRBV12-3 or TRBV12-4 and TRBJ2-1, with 7 bases matching TRBD2. Trimming at V came to 2 bases and at J to 3 bases, leaving 7 bases not matched to a gene. The CDR3 is 16 residues long. The CDR3 sequence is CASSLFPSGNYNEQFF. The DNA for the CDR3 is TGTGCCAGCAGTTTATTTCCTAGCGGAAACTACAATGAGCAGTTCTTC.

The sample holds many counts of this clonotype. Here the CDR3 DNA reads TGTGCCAACCTCTTACAGGGGGCGGCTGGAAACACCATATATTTT. It is translated as CANLLQGAAGNTIYF. The chain joins TRBV12-3 or TRBV12-4 to TRBJ1-3, with 9 bases that match TRBD1. V lost 10 bases and J lost 2; bases outside the gene matches: 9. The CDR3 is 15 amino acids.

This chain connects TRBV6-1 to TRBJ2-1; 9 nucleotides match TRBD2. The trim removed 8 bases at V and 6 bases at J, leaving 11 bases unmatched. Looked up from germline, CDR1 is MNHNS and CDR2 is SASEGT. CDR3 size: 15 residues. CDR3 bases: TGTGCCAGCCGCCCCCCTAGCGGGATACGCAATGAGCAGTTCTTC. This encodes CASRPPSGIRNEQFF.

This clonotype occurred a few times. The rearrangement links TRBV4-1 to TRBJ2-2, with D possibly being TRBD1 (5 bases). CDR3 length: 16 residues. V lost 6 bases and J 0 bases, leaving 14 bases between the germline ends. The germline V gene has CDR1 MGHRA and CDR2 YSYEKL. CDR3: CASRDQGRANTGELFF. CDR3 DNA sequence: TGCGCCAGCAGGGATCAGGGCAGGGCGAACACCGGGGAGCTGTTTTTT.

The chain carries TRBV7-8 and TRBJ2-2; the D call may be TRBD1 or TRBD2 (5 bases each). CDR1 is SGHVS, CDR2 FQNEAQ, per germline. Trimming took 2 bases from V and 4 from J, leaving 11 bases between them. The CDR3 contains 15 residues. The CDR3 DNA sequence: TGTGCCAGCAGCTTAAATCCAGGGACCACCGGGGAGCTGTTTTTT. Amino acids: CASSLNPGTTGELFF.

In this sample, this clonotype turned up a few times. This chain joins TRBV5-1 and TRBJ1-5; 7 bases align to TRBD1. The V gene end was trimmed by 4 bases and the J gene end by 7 bases; junction bases not matched to a gene: 8. Per the germline V gene, CDR1 is SGHRS and CDR2 is YFSETQ. The CDR3 covers 14 residues. CDR3 amino acids: CASSQQGLGQPQHF. CDR3 nucleotides: TGCGCCAGCAGCCAACAGGGGTTGGGACAGCCCCAGCATTTT.

This clonotype came up a few times. The CDR3 sequence is CASSPKAQGSNEKLFF. The DNA for the CDR3 is TGCGCCAGCAGCCCGAAGGCGCAGGGGAGTAATGAAAAACTGTTTTTT. The rearrangement uses TRBV4-1 and TRBJ1-4; a weak D match, TRBD1 (6 bases). CDR3 length: 16 amino acids. V was trimmed by 4 bases and J by 4 bases, leaving 16 bases between them. The germline V gene has CDR1 MGHRA and CDR2 YSYEKL.

This rearrangement joins TRBV20-1 to TRBJ2-3; D uncertain. Germline V gives CDR1 DFQATT, CDR2 SNEGSKA (reference sequence). V was clipped by 3 bases and J by 0 bases, with 16 bases between them. The CDR3 extends over 16 amino acids. The CDR3 sequence is CSASLNPYASTDTQYF. The CDR3 coding sequence is TGCAGTGCTAGCCTAAACCCCTATGCTAGCACAGATACGCAGTATTTT.